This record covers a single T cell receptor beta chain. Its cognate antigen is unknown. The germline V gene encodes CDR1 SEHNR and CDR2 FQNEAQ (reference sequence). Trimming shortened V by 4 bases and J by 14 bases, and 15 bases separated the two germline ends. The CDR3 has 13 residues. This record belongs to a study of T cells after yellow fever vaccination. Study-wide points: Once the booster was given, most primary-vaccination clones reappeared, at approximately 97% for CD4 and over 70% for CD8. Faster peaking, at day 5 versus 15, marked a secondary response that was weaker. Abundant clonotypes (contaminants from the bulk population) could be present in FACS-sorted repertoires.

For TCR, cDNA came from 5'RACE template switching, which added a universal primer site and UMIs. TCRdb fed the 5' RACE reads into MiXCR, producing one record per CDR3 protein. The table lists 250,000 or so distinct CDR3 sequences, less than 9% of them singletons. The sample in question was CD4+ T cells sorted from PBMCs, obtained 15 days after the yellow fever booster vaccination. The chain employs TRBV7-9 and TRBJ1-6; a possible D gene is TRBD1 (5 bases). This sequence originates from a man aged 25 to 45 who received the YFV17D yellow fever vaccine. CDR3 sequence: CASSSAGRDTLHF. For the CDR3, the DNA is TGTGCCAGCAGCTCAGCAGGGAGGGATACCCTCCACTTT.